This TCR beta chain comes out of a study of beta chain features in type 1 diabetes. Study findings and constraints: Among all four CD4+ subsets, Type 1 diabetes patients had TCRB CDR3s that were moderately but significantly shorter. Cells with high TCR expression could be over-represented by cDNA sequencing.

CDR1 SGHRS and CDR2 YFSETQ come from the germline V gene. The CDR3 spans 14 residues. Trimming cost V 2 bases and J 4 bases, with 10 bases left between them. As every portion of the isolated RNA was reverse transcribed, the sequencing read expressed TCRB transcripts. Sequencing was performed with immunoSEQ multiplex PCR; in TCRdb, only in-frame clones are kept and a portion is missing. This table has under 350,000 clones, less than 30% appearing once. This clone has only a few counts. Its target is not known. The sequence derives from a woman in her 30s with type 1 diabetes. Sequences were obtained from naive CD4+ T cells from blood. The rearrangement uses TRBV5-1 and TRBJ2-1; no firm D call. The DNA for the CDR3 is TGCGCCAGCAGCTTAGAGCCCGTATACAATGAGCAGTTCTTC. Residues: CASSLEPVYNEQFF.